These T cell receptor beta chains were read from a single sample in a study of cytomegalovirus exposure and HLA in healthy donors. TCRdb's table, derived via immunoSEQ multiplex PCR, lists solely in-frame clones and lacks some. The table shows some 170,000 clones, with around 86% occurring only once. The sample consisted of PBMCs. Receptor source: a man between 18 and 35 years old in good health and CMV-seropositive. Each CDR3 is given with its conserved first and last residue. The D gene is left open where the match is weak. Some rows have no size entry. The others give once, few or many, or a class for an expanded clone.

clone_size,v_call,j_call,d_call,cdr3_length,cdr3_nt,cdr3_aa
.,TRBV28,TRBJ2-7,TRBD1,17,TGTGCCAGCAAGGCTACAGGGGTCCTCCTGAGCTCCTACGAGCAGTACTTC,CASKATGVLLSSYEQYF
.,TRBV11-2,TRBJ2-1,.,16,TGTGCCAGCAGCTTAGATGGTCGGGGGTCCTACAATGAGCAGTTCTTC,CASSLDGRGSYNEQFF
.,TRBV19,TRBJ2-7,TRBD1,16,TGTGCCAGTAATTCGTCTTCGGACAGGGCAGGGAACGAGCAGTACTTC,CASNSSSDRAGNEQYF
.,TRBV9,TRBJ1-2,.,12,TGTGCCAGCGGAGGGGTAGTGTATGGCTACACCTTC,CASGGVVYGYTF
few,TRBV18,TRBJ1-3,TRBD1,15,TGTGCCAGCTCACCACCGACAGGGGCTGGAAACACCATATATTTT,CASSPPTGAGNTIYF
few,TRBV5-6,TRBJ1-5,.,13,TGTGCCAGCAGCTTTAGTAGCAATCAGCCCCAGCATTTT,CASSFSSNQPQHF
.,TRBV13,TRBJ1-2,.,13,TGTGCCAGCAGCTTCACAGGAGGGAGAGGCTACACCTTC,CASSFTGGRGYTF
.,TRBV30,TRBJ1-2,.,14,TGTGCCTCGACACCGACAGGACCTCCAAAAAGGGGAACCTTC,CASTPTGPPKRGTF
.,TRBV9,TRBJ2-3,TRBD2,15,TGTGCCAGCAGCGTAGGTAGCGGGGGGGCAGATACGCAGTATTTT,CASSVGSGGADTQYF
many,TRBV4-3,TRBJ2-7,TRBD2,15,TGCGCCAGCAGCCAAGAAGAGGGAGGGCCCAACGAGCAGTACTTC,CASSQEEGGPNEQYF
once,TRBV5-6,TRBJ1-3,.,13,TGTGCCAGCAGCCTCAGGGCTGGAAACACCATATATTTT,CASSLRAGNTIYF
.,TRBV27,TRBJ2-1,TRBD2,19,TGTGCCAGCAGAACCGATATAGACCCGCAGCGGGGGGGCATCTATGAGCAGTTCTTC,CASRTDIDPQRGGIYEQFF
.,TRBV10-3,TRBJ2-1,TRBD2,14,TGTGCCATCAGGAGGACTAGCGGGGACAATGAGCAGTTCTTC,CAIRRTSGDNEQFF
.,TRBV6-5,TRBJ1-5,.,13,TGTGCCAGCAGCCCCTCTTTGCGACAGCCCCAGCATTTT,CASSPSLRQPQHF